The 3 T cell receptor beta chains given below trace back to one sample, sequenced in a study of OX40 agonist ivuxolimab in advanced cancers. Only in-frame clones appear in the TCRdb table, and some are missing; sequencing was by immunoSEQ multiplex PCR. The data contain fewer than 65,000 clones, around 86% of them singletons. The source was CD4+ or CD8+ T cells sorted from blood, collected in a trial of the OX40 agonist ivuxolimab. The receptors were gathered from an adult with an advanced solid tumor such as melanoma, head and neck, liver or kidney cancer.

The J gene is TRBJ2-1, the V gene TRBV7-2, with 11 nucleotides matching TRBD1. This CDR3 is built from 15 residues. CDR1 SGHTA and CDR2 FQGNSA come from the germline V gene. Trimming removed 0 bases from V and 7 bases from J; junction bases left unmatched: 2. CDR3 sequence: CASSLAGTGGNEQFF. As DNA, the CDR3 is TGTGCCAGCAGCTTAGCCGGGACAGGGGGGAATGAGCAGTTCTTC.

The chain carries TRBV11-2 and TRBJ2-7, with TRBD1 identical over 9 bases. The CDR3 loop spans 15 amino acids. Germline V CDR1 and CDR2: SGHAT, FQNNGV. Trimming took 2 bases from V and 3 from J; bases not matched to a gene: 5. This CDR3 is CASSLRQGVGYEQYF. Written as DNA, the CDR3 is TGTGCCAGCAGCTTAAGACAGGGGGTAGGCTACGAGCAGTACTTC.

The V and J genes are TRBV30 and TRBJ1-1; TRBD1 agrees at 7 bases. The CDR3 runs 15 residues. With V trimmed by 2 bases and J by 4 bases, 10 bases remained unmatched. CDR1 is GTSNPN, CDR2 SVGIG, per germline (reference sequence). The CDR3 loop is CAWSQGGGEGTEAFF. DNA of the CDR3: TGTGCCTGGAGTCAGGGGGGGGGCGAGGGCACTGAAGCTTTCTTT.